This T cell receptor beta chain derives from a study of blood T cell repertoires in COVID-19. About the research overall: The United States, Italy and Spain provided the acute and convalescent COVID-19 samples.

The method was immunoSEQ multiplex PCR; TCRdb's version includes in-frame clones alone and lacks a portion of them. Seen here are some 290,000 clones, roughly 90% observed once, and the top ten hold approximately 0.98%. This clone was counted a few times. The junction differs from germline at one of its ends, possibly a read error. Germline CDR1 is SGHTA and CDR2 is FQGNSA. CDR3 length: 14 residues. This receptor was taken from a middle-aged woman with COVID-19, enrolled during active disease. The V call is TRBV7-2, the J call TRBJ1-2, with D possibly TRBD1 on 5 matching bases. The material sequenced was peripheral blood. CDR3 loop: CASSLEGLNDGYTF. CDR3 nucleotide sequence: TGTGCCAGCAGCTTAGAGGGACTTAACGATGGCTACACCTTC.